This note documents a single T cell receptor beta chain sequence. This clone's antigen is unknown. Per-base quality was not reported, and no clone a single base away is much larger than it. CDR1 and CDR2, looked up from the germline V gene, are SNHLY and FYNNEI. V and J are truncated by 11 bases and 5 bases respectively, leaving an intervening sequence of 6 bases. From the cysteine through the phenylalanine, the CDR3 covers 9 amino acids. Kept here is only the CDR3 DNA, which spans 27 bases and is read in frame from base 1. The sample comes from a study of cytomegalovirus exposure and HLA in healthy donors listed by TCRdb under 2017. Background for the entire study: An earlier analysis of some 500 of the donors reported more than 250 Gb of sequence data and 100 million to 140 million unique TCR beta sequences from about 179 million T cells. Because of strong linkage in the cohort, a handful of DR-DQ haplotypes were treated as single units for association and clustering. All discovery cohort repertoires had been generated using a single sequencing platform. Both class I and class II loci were covered by HLA typing, at four-digit resolution. The study used immunosequencing to profile the T cell repertoires of 600 to 850 subjects and linked those repertoires to cytomegalovirus serostatus. Genome-wide SNP genotypes for about 60% of the roughly 670 donors were used in a later genetic analysis, which treated that subset as a discovery cohort. A later analysis re-analyzed previously published TCR beta repertoires from 660 or so donors and added high-resolution HLA genotyping to study TCR occurrence patterns. To predict cytomegalovirus infection status, the study brought together high-throughput TCR immunosequencing, statistical association of individual TCRs with disease status, and machine learning. Among a few hundred genotyped donors of the cohort, an average of approximately 240,000 unique TCR beta nucleotide sequences were sequenced per donor, around 20% of them non-productive. Rather than drawing on any new phenotypic data, the later analysis identified candidate immune exposures from TCR beta sequences and the way those sequences occurred across donors. About 280 gigabases of sequencing data and around 87 million unique TCR sequences were included in an early release covering roughly 600 HLA-typed donors. An earlier analysis of around 580 of the donors used high-throughput TCR beta sequencing to judge whether each TCR beta V gene segment behaved as functional or pseudogenic. Of the roughly 400 genotyped donors, over 65% fell in the genetic ancestry cluster associated with self-reported Caucasian donors. Donor age, sex, ethnicity and CMV serostatus were compiled alongside the repertoire data. A separate validation cohort of 100 to 150 different subjects was used in addition to the 666-subject first cohort. The number of donors typed differed by locus, with about 629-630 for A, B, C, DRB1 and DQB1, roughly 520 for DQA1, nearly 610 for DPA1, and around 450 for DPB1. The study was designed to test whether signatures of past pathogen exposure could be identified by cataloging public T cell receptors.

Preparation of the library involved the immunoSEQ multiplex PCR assay. For the multiplex PCR, a mixture combining 60 forward primers for TCR Vbeta segments and 13 reverse primers for TCR Jbeta segments was used. The CDR3 region of rearranged TCR beta genes was amplified from genomic DNA with a multiplex PCR assay. The Illumina HiSeq System was used to sequence the amplified TCR beta libraries as 87-base-pair reads. The source study handled its data this way. A later analysis counted approximately 76 million unique TCR beta chains across the 666 repertoires, and around 12 million of these chains were shared by at least two donors. Raw reads were error-corrected and collapsed into unique sequences with a nearest-neighbor algorithm that merged closely related sequences to remove PCR and sequencing errors. Alignment of CDR3 sequences to IMGT reference sequences was used to assign V, D and J gene segments. For a sequence to be retained, a match of at least six nucleotides was required to both a V gene segment and a J gene segment. Rearrangements were called productive when the CDR3 lacked stop codons and stayed in frame with V and J; all others were non-productive. CDR3 was defined according to IMGT convention as the region running from the second conserved V-encoded cysteine to the conserved J-encoded phenylalanine. The earlier analysis of about 590 of the donors excluded sequences that lacked an unambiguous match to a single V gene segment. In an earlier analysis of roughly 600 of the donors, a V segment was called functional when productive rearrangements were above 56.7%, and segregating when the standard deviation between donors exceeded 5%. A statistical classification framework was developed to diagnose cytomegalovirus status using the catalog of TCR beta chain sequences. A later analysis assigned V and J genes by comparing TCR nucleotide sequences with IMGT/GENE-DB human TR gene sequences. The TCRdist pipeline was used in a later analysis to assign CDR3 sequences and most-parsimonious VDJ recombination scenarios. In a later analysis, each TCR beta chain was defined by its CDR3 amino acid sequence together with its V-gene family, and reads without a unique V-gene family were excluded. In a later analysis, 500 to 650 highly shared, low-generation-probability nucleotide sequences were removed to address suspected cross-contamination and a sequencing artifact. In a later analysis, a clonal expansion index for each public chain was calculated from normalized within-repertoire ranks of inferred template counts. Generation probabilities in a later analysis came from a VDJ recombination model fitted to out-of-frame rearrangements, and those results were checked against IGoR. In a later analysis, hypergeometric tests were used to score TCR-TCR, TCR-HLA and TCR-CMV co-occurrence, with a repertoire-size bias correction applied to TCR pairs. False discovery rates were estimated in a later analysis by permuting HLA or CMV assignments 20 times. In a later analysis, co-occurring TCRs were grouped using DBSCAN, and TCRdist sequence similarity was added for clustering within HLA-allele-positive subsets. Repertoires with fewer than 30,000 or more than 120,000 public chains were left out of co-occurrence clustering, as were four to six repertoires with anomalous nucleotide sharing. TCRdb re-hosts the immuneACCESS table, in-frame sequences only. Its copies lack some clones; in the studies checked, an unresolved V gene accounts for under half of them, and the cause for the rest is not known. V and J calls and clone size are those listed in that table; D and trimming were worked out from the DNA. The sample contains around 120,000 clones, approximately 80% of them found a single time. Around 3.5% of the sample comes from the top ten.

Summary of the overall study and its limitations: Across donors, most TCR sequences were observed very rarely, whereas some public TCRs were present in many individuals. An earlier analysis of 587 of the donors showed that most TCR beta V segments appeared in productive rearrangements either about 90% or about 30% of the time, which broadly matched IMGT annotations. In a later analysis, HLA-associated TCR beta chains showed more clonal expansion and lower generation probabilities than non-associated chains that were equally common. In a later analysis, several top co-occurrence clusters were reported to appear linked to parvovirus B19, influenza, CMV and Epstein-Barr virus. A cluster of highly shared sequence variants was judged likely to be a technical artifact of the sequencing pipeline. The classifier was reported to diagnose cytomegalovirus status with high specificity and sensitivity in both the original and validation cohorts. V-gene and J-gene trimming of TCR beta chains was associated with a missense DCLRE1C variant in a later genetic analysis, and the association was replicated in an independent cohort. HLA typing was unavailable for some donors at each locus, so association tests used only the typed subset. Some IMGT-functional V segments, including TRBV6-2 and TRBV6-3, could not be told apart with the 87-base-pair reads, so those segments were excluded. In a later analysis, the rate of TCR association differed among HLA loci, with DRB1 alleles having the most associated TCRs and HLA-C alleles having the fewest. A further reported finding was that TCR beta sequences accurately predicted the HLA-A and HLA-B alleles for most subjects in the first cohort. According to a later analysis, most CMV-associated TCR beta chains appeared to be HLA-restricted, and the HLA associations seemed to be driven largely by CMV exposure. The presence/absence analyses assumed that sequencing depth was roughly uniform across donors, and that assumption may not be true. CMV serostatus was the only immune exposure information available for the cohort. Only TCR beta chains were sequenced in this cohort, and the absence of alpha or paired-chain data limited detectable features. The authors suggested that the approach could potentially be extended to other disease states and immunological phenotypes. Because counts were too low, about 18 rarely observed V segments, including chromosome 9 orphons, were left out of the earlier analysis of 500 to 750 of the donors. According to a later genetic analysis, donors in an Asian-associated ancestry cluster had fewer N-insertions in productive TCRs than the roughly 700-donor mean. Linkage disequilibrium might explain the correlated functional status among segregating V segments, but an unknown experimental factor could not be excluded. A total of 150 or so TCR beta chains were listed by the study as associated with cytomegalovirus. In vitro tests confirmed that a few of the cytomegalovirus-associated TCR beta chains recognize cytomegalovirus antigens. Specific HLA alleles were associated with more than 15,000 TCR beta sequences at a false discovery rate of 0.05 in a later analysis. Strong co-occurrence of HLA alleles, especially DR and DQ, made assigning TCR associations to individual alleles difficult.

In total, over 600 healthy bone marrow donors made up the cohort. All cohort members were sampled while nominally healthy, although unrecorded immune exposures were likely present. Of the approximately 620 cohort members, about 270 had a positive CMV serostatus and just over 350 had a negative one, while no CMV serostatus was recorded for the donor. Every donor gave a peripheral blood sample, and the peripheral blood mononuclear cells from that sample were used for TCR beta sequencing. Genomic DNA was extracted from the blood cell samples with the Qiagen DNeasy Blood Extraction Kit. The receptor's source is a human donor in good health. This chain joins TRBV2 to TRBJ1-1; a confident D gene designation cannot be given. Source material: PBMCs. The bases read TGTGCCGCTAATACTGAAGCTTTCTTT. This translates into CAANTEAFF.